One sample yielded the 29 T cell receptor beta chains listed below, sequenced in a study of T cell changes during pregnancy in multiple sclerosis. Produced via immunoSEQ multiplex PCR; TCRdb's table is partial and in-frame only. The table includes some 77,000 clones, around nine tenths detected once. The sequenced sample was peripheral blood, obtained in the second trimester of pregnancy. These receptors all come from a female donor in good health, enrolled as a control in a pregnancy study.

The chain joins TRBV6-6 to TRBJ1-6, with no clear D. Germline-derived CDR1 and CDR2 are MNHNY and SVGAGI (reference sequence). The CDR3 loop spans 15 amino acids. V dropped 5 bases and J dropped 11 bases, with 19 bases sitting between them. The CDR3 bases are TGTGCCAGCAGTCCCCGGTCCGGACTGGAAACACCCCTCCACTTT. Its translation is CASSPRSGLETPLHF.

The rearrangement uses TRBV5-8 and TRBJ1-4; 7 nucleotides align to TRBD1. CDR3 size: 14 residues. Germline CDR1 is SGHTS and CDR2 is YDEGEE. J was trimmed by 6 bases and V by 1 base; bases with no gene match: 3. The CDR3 sequence: CASSLRGLDEKLFF. CDR3 nucleotide sequence: TGTGCCAGCAGCTTGAGGGGGCTGGATGAAAAACTGTTTTTT.

The gene calls are TRBV4-3 and TRBJ2-2, with a possible D match to TRBD2 (6 bases). CDR3 size: 16 residues. V lost 0 bases to trimming and J lost 6 bases, with 14 bases between them. Germline values: CDR1 LGHNA, CDR2 YSLEER. The CDR3 DNA is TGCGCCAGCAGCCAAGATGATACAGCGGGCGCCGGGGAGCTGTTTTTT. Amino acids: CASSQDDTAGAGELFF.

This clone has only one observation. The rearrangement joins TRBV10-3 to TRBJ1-4, with D unresolved. Trimming took 5 bases from V and 0 from J, leaving 7 bases between them. The CDR3 sequence is 14 residues long. Looked up from germline, CDR1 is ENHRY and CDR2 is SYGVKD. The CDR3 loop is CAISTGTTNEKLFF. The CDR3 DNA follows: TGTGCCATCAGTACCGGGACAACTAATGAAAAACTGTTTTTT.

This CDR3 is CASSVGQGFDNEQFF. The CDR3 DNA is TGTGCCAGCAGCGTAGGACAGGGTTTCGACAATGAGCAGTTCTTC. The V gene is TRBV9, the J gene TRBJ2-1; 7 nucleotides line up with TRBD1. Per germline, CDR1 SGDLS and CDR2 YYNGEE. With 0 bases clipped from V and 5 bases from J, the junction kept 5 bases outside the gene matches. The CDR3 spans 15 residues.

V usage is TRBV10-1 and J usage is TRBJ1-1; D is uncertain. Trimming took 4 bases from V and 0 from J, leaving 6 bases between them. The CDR3 spans 13 residues. The germline gives CDR1 WNHNN, CDR2 SYGVQD (reference sequence). CDR3 DNA: TGCGCCAGCAGTGGGCAACTGAACACTGAAGCTTTCTTT. The encoded protein is CASSGQLNTEAFF.

The chain carries TRBV6-4 and TRBJ2-6, with 11 bases fitting TRBD1. CDR3 length: 17 amino acids. Germline trimming cut 6 bases from V and 1 base from J; bases unmatched to any gene: 5. The germline CDR1 and CDR2 sequences are MRHNA and SNTAGT. The CDR3 region is CASSARDRGSGANVLTF. The CDR3 DNA reads TGTGCCAGCAGCGCCCGGGACAGGGGGTCTGGGGCCAACGTCCTGACTTTC.

The chain is built from TRBV7-8 and TRBJ2-1, with D tentatively TRBD2 (6 bases). This CDR3 has 16 residues. From germline, CDR1 is SGHVS and CDR2 FQNEAQ. The ends were cut back, 8 bases at V and 7 bases at J, with 24 bases in the middle. CDR3 sequence reads: CASGRAGTSSPNEQFF. The CDR3 DNA reads as TGTGCCAGCGGACGGGCGGGGACTTCCTCCCCGAATGAGCAGTTCTTC.

The chain combines TRBV5-6 with TRBJ1-3; tentatively, D is TRBD1 (5 bases). The CDR3 is 16 amino acids. Trimming took off 2 bases at V and 2 bases at J, with 14 bases between the two ends. Germline CDR1 and CDR2: SGHDT and YYEEEE. Here the CDR3 DNA reads TGTGCCAGCAGCTTACCTGGGGCAGGGACTGGAAACACCATATATTTT. Translating gives CASSLPGAGTGNTIYF.

The table lists this clone with a few counts. The chain links TRBV7-2 to TRBJ1-2; TRBD1 matches at 11 bases. The trim removed 5 bases at V and 4 bases at J, leaving 6 bases unmatched. CDR3 length: 15 residues. CDR1 and CDR2 (germline): SGHTA, FQGNSA. The CDR3 DNA is TGTGCCAGCAGCCGAGGACAGGGGGCAAGCTATGGCTACACCTTC. Translating it yields CASSRGQGASYGYTF.

This sequence joins TRBV14 and TRBJ1-1, with D possibly TRBD1 on 5 matching bases. This CDR3 has 15 amino acids. The germline gives CDR1 SGHDN, CDR2 FVKESK. V was shortened by 2 bases and J by 2 bases, with 12 bases between the two germline ends. CDR3 DNA: TGTGCCAGCAGCCAATACGGGGGAGTCAACACTGAAGCTTTCTTT. Its translation: CASSQYGGVNTEAFF. The full variable domain, with the rest looked up from reference TRBV14 and TRBJ1-1, is EAGVTQFPSHSVIEKGQTVTLRCDPISGHDNLYWYRRVMGKEIKFLLHFVKESKQDESGMPNNRFLAERTGGTYSTLKVQPAELEDSGVYFCASSQYGGVNTEAFFGQGTRLTVV.

This chain joins TRBV9 and TRBJ2-1; D perhaps matches TRBD1 (8 bases). This CDR3 is built from 16 residues. V gave up 5 bases and J gave up 3 bases, with 18 bases separating them. The germline gives CDR1 SGDLS, CDR2 YYNGEE. The CDR3: CASSEQGGAHYNEQFF. CDR3 coding DNA: TGTGCCAGCAGTGAACAGGGGGGGGCTCACTACAATGAGCAGTTCTTC.

The chain couples TRBV19 to TRBJ1-1; no clear D gene. This CDR3 region has 15 residues. Germline-derived CDR1 and CDR2 are LNHDA and SQIVND (reference sequence). V was trimmed by 4 bases and J by 6 bases, leaving 18 bases between them. Here the CDR3 DNA reads TGTGCCAGTAGTACCGTCTTTCCGGGGAAGGCTGAAGCTTTCTTT. Translation gives CASSTVFPGKAEAFF.

The chain is built from TRBV27 and TRBJ2-3; 8 nucleotides align to TRBD1. The CDR3 length is 15 residues. CDR1 is MNHEY, CDR2 SMNVEV, per germline (reference sequence). The ends lost 4 bases at V and 4 bases at J; junction bases unmatched: 7. The CDR3 DNA follows: TGTGCCAGCAGTTCAGGACAGGGAGGCGCAGATACGCAGTATTTT. It specifies CASSSGQGGADTQYF.

The chain is built from TRBV7-2 and TRBJ1-5; weak D call: TRBD1 (5 bases). The V end was cut by 5 bases, the J end by 6 bases, with 17 bases between. Germline values: CDR1 SGHTA, CDR2 FQGNSA. This CDR3 is built from 15 residues. In DNA, the CDR3 is TGTGCCAGCAGCCCCCCGGGGGTTACGGGTCAGCCCCAGCATTTT. Its translation is CASSPPGVTGQPQHF.

This chain connects TRBV27 to TRBJ1-6; D is ambiguous. The CDR3 consists of 13 residues. The V gene lost 8 bases and the J gene lost 0 bases, with 5 bases spanning the gap. Germline V gives CDR1 MNHEY, CDR2 SMNVEV (reference sequence). The CDR3 sequence: CASWSSYNSPLHF. The CDR3 DNA sequence: TGTGCCAGCTGGAGCTCCTATAATTCACCCCTCCACTTT.

The chain couples TRBV21-1 to TRBJ1-2. TRBV21-1 is a pseudogene locus. The CDR3 totals 15 residues. This CDR3 is CASTPGGEGIYGYTF. The CDR3 DNA is TGTGCCAGCACCCCTGGAGGGGAGGGGATTTATGGCTACACCTTC.

This sequence joins TRBV1 and TRBJ1-5. TRBV1 is reported as a pseudogene. There are 14 residues in the CDR3. This CDR3 reads CTSSQDGGNQPQHF. The CDR3 DNA is TGCACCAGCAGCCAAGACGGGGGGAATCAGCCCCAGCATTTT.

A single count supports this clone. The J gene is TRBJ2-6, the V gene TRBV28; weak D call: TRBD2 (5 bases). V dropped 5 bases and J dropped 0 bases, with 14 bases sitting between them. From germline, CDR1 is MDHEN and CDR2 SYDVKM. The CDR3 sequence is 17 residues long. The CDR3 spells CASSPSFGSSGANVLTF. The CDR3 DNA follows: TGTGCCAGCAGTCCCTCGTTTGGGAGCTCTGGGGCCAACGTCCTGACTTTC.

The rearrangement links TRBV4-3 to TRBJ1-1; 7 nucleotides agree with TRBD1. The CDR3 is 18 amino acids. The V and J ends lost 0 bases and 7 bases, in that order; junction bases with no gene match: 17. Germline CDR1 is LGHNA and CDR2 is YSLEER. CDR3 sequence: CASSQDRGYKQGVGEAFF. CDR3 sequence (DNA): TGCGCCAGCAGCCAAGATCGAGGGTACAAGCAGGGGGTAGGTGAAGCTTTCTTT.

V is TRBV18 and J is TRBJ2-7; 13 bases match TRBD2. Losses at the gene ends were 5 bases for V and 1 base for J; bases not matched to a gene: 5. This CDR3 has 16 amino acids. Germline CDR1 and CDR2: KGHSH and LQKENI. For the CDR3, the DNA is TGTGCCAGCTCATCTCCGGGACTAGCGGGGTCCTACGAGCAGTACTTC. This sequence encodes CASSSPGLAGSYEQYF.

The rearrangement joins TRBV11-3 to TRBJ2-3, with D maybe TRBD2 (5 bases). CDR1 and CDR2 (germline): SGHNT, YENEEA. The ends were cut back, 5 bases at V and 3 bases at J, with 12 bases in the middle. The CDR3 loop spans 14 amino acids. This CDR3 is CASSKGLVTDTQYF. The CDR3 DNA reads as TGTGCCAGCAGCAAAGGACTGGTTACAGATACGCAGTATTTT.

The V gene is TRBV10-3, the J gene TRBJ2-1, with D tentatively TRBD2 (5 bases). The CDR3 loop spans 13 amino acids. V dropped 3 bases and J dropped 5 bases, with 8 bases sitting between them. Germline V gives CDR1 ENHRY, CDR2 SYGVKD. CDR3 loop: CAISDGGDNEQFF. The DNA of the CDR3 is TGTGCCATCAGTGATGGAGGAGACAATGAGCAGTTCTTC.

This chain joins TRBV7-2 and TRBJ1-1; D might be TRBD1 (5 bases). The germline V gene encodes CDR1 SGHTA and CDR2 FQGNSA. This CDR3 is built from 19 residues. V was cut by 2 bases and J by 1 base, with 23 bases left in between. Here the CDR3 DNA reads TGTGCCAGCAGCTTAAGGGTCGGCGGGGGGGACTATGGGAACACTGAAGCTTTCTTT. Amino acid sequence: CASSLRVGGGDYGNTEAFF.

V gene TRBV29-1 combines with J gene TRBJ2-2, with a possible D match to TRBD1 (6 bases). This CDR3 comprises 13 residues. Germline CDR1 SQVTM, CDR2 ANQGSEA. V was cut by 5 bases and J by 0 bases, with 7 bases left in between. The CDR3 DNA follows: TGCAGCGTTAGGGGGACGAACACCGGGGAGCTGTTTTTT. Protein product: CSVRGTNTGELFF.

The rearrangement links TRBV5-1 to TRBJ2-2; D may be TRBD2 (6 bases). The CDR3 has 16 residues. Germline assignment: CDR1 SGHRS and CDR2 YFSETQ. V shed 5 bases and J shed 6 bases, with 20 bases lying between them. CDR3 region: CASSPPGLEGAGELFF. In DNA form, the CDR3 reads TGCGCCAGCAGTCCTCCGGGACTGGAGGGCGCCGGGGAGCTGTTTTTT. Filled out from reference TRBV5-1 and TRBJ2-2, the complete variable domain reads KAGVTQTPRYLIKTRGQQVTLSCSPISGHRSVSWYQQTPGQGLQFLFEYFSETQRNKGNFPGRFSGRQFSNSRSEMNVSTLELGDSALYLCASSPPGLEGAGELFFGEGSRLTVL.

This chain links TRBV7-2 with TRBJ1-4, with 9 bases matching TRBD1. CDR3 length: 14 residues. Germline lookup yields CDR1 SGHTA and CDR2 FQGNSA. Trimming cost V 5 bases and J 6 bases; bases outside gene matches: 4. This CDR3 is CASSPGTGHEKLFF. The CDR3 nucleotides read TGTGCCAGCAGCCCCGGGACAGGGCATGAAAAACTGTTTTTT. Full variable domain (remainder filled in from reference TRBV7-2 and TRBJ1-4): GAGVSQSPSNKVTEKGKDVELRCDPISGHTALYWYRQSLGQGLEFLIYFQGNSAPDKSGLPSDRFSAERTGGSVSTLTIQRTQQEDSAVYLCASSPGTGHEKLFFGSGTQLSVL.

The chain links TRBV7-9 to TRBJ2-7; 11 bases map to TRBD1. The CDR3 loop spans 18 amino acids. V shed 1 base and J 5 bases; nucleotides not matched to a gene: 13. Germline V gives CDR1 SEHNR, CDR2 FQNEAQ (reference sequence). In DNA form, the CDR3 reads TGTGCCAGCAGCTTAGGGCGGACAGGGGGCGCGGTGGTCCACGAGCAGTACTTC. It codes for CASSLGRTGGAVVHEQYF.

The rearrangement uses TRBV5-4 and TRBJ1-6, with TRBD1 identical over 7 bases. Trimming cost V 4 bases and J 9 bases; bases outside gene matches: 7. CDR1 is SGHNT, CDR2 YYREEE, per germline (reference sequence). The CDR3 is 14 amino acids. CDR3 nucleotides: TGTGCCAGCAGCCCCCAGGGGGTAGGTTCACCCCTCCACTTT. It specifies CASSPQGVGSPLHF.